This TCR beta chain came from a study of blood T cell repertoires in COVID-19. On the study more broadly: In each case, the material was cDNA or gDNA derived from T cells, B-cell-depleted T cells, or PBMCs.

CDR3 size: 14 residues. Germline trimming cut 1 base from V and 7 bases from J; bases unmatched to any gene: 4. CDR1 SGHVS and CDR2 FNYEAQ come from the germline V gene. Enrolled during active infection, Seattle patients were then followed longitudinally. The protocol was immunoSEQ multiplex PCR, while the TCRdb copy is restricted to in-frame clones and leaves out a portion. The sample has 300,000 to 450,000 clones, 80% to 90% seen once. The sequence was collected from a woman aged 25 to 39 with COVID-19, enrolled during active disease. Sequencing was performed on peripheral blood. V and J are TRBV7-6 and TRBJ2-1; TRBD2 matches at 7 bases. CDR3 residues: CASSLGLLANEQFF. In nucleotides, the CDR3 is TGTGCCAGCAGCTTAGGACTACTAGCGAATGAGCAGTTCTTC.